This T cell receptor beta chain was captured in a study of T cell repertoires in aging, cancer and after chemotherapy. Study information: Pre- and post-chemotherapy samples were paired from glioblastoma patients treated with temozolomide-based therapy. The study's findings and limits: In cancer patients, declining TCR diversity with age involved lost richness and lost evenness. Age-matched healthy donors had significantly more diverse, less clonal blood TCR repertoires than untreated cancer patients. Across the chemotherapy interval, each cancer cohort showed higher median generation probability, suggesting thymic rebound.

From germline, CDR1 is DFQATT and CDR2 SNEGSKA (reference sequence). The V gene lost 1 base and the J gene lost 5 bases, with 5 bases spanning the gap. The CDR3 spans 12 residues. This clonotype rates as medium-sized. Its antigen remains unidentified. A mixed TRB-A/B primer pool amplified rearranged TRB by multiplex touch-down PCR. MiXCR was run by TCRdb on the multiplex PCR reads, yielding one entry per CDR3 protein. There are about 2,500 distinct CDR3 sequences in the sample; approximately 23% occur only once, and about an eighth lies in the top ten. Peripheral blood genomic DNA, not sorted cells or RNA, was the template.

The material sequenced was blood. This clonotype was sampled from a human donor with a solid tumor. The chain carries TRBV20-1 and TRBJ2-2, with D perhaps being TRBD1 or TRBD2 (5 bases each). The CDR3 sequence is CSARGGTGELFF. CDR3 nucleotide sequence: TGCAGTGCTAGAGGGGGGACCGGGGAGCTGTTTTTT.